This record looks at one T cell receptor beta chain sequence and its context. Its target is unknown. Surgery cases with the highest brain T cell transcript signatures were chosen for sequencing. TCRdb keeps only in-frame clones here, not all; method: immunoSEQ multiplex PCR. Of approximately 41,000 clones in the sample, about nine tenths were seen once. This sample was included in a study of brain T cells in children with intractable seizures. Findings and limits, study-wide: Absence of clones before surgery may stem from lower sequencing depth.

V shed 0 bases, J shed 4 bases, and the junction held 1 base outside the gene matches. The germline gives CDR1 MNHEY, CDR2 SVGAGI. This CDR3 is 16 amino acids long. The rearrangement uses TRBV6-5 and TRBJ2-3, with TRBD2 matching over 13 bases. The receptor's source is a girl aged 2 to 10 with tuberous sclerosis and intractable seizures. The sequencing here drew on peripheral blood, taken at surgery. CDR3 nucleotide sequence: TGTGCCAGCAGTTACTCGGGGACTAGCGGGGCAGATACGCAGTATTTT. As protein: CASSYSGTSGADTQYF.